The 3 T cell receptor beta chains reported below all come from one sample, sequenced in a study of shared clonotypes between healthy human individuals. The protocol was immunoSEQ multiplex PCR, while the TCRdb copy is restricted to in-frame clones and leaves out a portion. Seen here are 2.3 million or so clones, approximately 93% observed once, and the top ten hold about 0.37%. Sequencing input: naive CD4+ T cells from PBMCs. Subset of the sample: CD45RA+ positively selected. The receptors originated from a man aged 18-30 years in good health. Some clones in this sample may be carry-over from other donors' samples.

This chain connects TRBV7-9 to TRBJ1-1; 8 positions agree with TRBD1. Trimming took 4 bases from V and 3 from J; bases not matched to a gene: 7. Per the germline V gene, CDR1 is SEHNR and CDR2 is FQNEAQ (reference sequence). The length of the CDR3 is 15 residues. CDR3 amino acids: CASSSKNRGDTEAFF. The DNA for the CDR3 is TGTGCCAGCAGCTCAAAGAACAGGGGGGACACTGAAGCTTTCTTT.

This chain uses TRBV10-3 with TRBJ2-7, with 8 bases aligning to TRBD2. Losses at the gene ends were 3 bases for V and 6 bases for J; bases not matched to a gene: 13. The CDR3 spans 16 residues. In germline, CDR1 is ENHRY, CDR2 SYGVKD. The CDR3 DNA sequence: TGTGCCATCAGTGACCTTGGTCGGGGGGGAAGGATCGAGCAGTACTTC. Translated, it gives CAISDLGRGGRIEQYF.

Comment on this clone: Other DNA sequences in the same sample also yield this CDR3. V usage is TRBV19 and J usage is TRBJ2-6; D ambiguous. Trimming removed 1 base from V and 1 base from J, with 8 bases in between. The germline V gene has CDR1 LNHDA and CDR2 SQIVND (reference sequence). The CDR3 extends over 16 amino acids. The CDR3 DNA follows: TGTGCCAGTAGTATAGGGGTAGGGTCTGGGGCCAACGTCCTGACTTTC. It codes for CASSIGVGSGANVLTF.